The rows below give T cell receptor beta chains drawn from one sample of a study of regulatory T cells in long-lasting Graves disease. TCRdb re-derived calls from the multiplex PCR reads in MiXCR, one entry per CDR3 protein. The sample holds around 400,000 distinct CDR3 sequences, around 20% seen once. The specimen comprised peripheral blood mononuclear cells (PBMCs), sampled when the disease was refractory, from a patient treated with antithyroid drugs. The source of these receptors is a female donor with Graves disease. Each CDR3 is given with its conserved first and last residue. The D gene is left open where the match is weak. Size is omitted from some rows. Given values are once, few, many or a class for expanded clones.

clone_size	v_call	d_call	j_call	cdr3_aa	cdr3_nt
NA	TRBV20-1	NA	TRBJ1-1	CSARALTGLNTEAFF	TGCAGTGCTAGAGCCCTGACAGGTTTGAACACTGAAGCTTTCTTT
many	TRBV3-1	NA	TRBJ2-7	CASSQAPSGHLYEQYF	TGTGCCAGCAGCCAAGCCCCCTCCGGACATCTTTACGAGCAGTACTTC
many	TRBV3-1	NA	TRBJ1-6	CASSQDWGSPLHF	TGTGCCAGCAGCCAAGATTGGGGTTCACCCCTCCACTTT
many	TRBV3-1	NA	TRBJ1-2	CASSPTGDYGYTF	TGTGCCAGCAGCCCCACGGGGGACTATGGCTACACCTTC
once	TRBV28	NA	TRBJ2-3	CASSSAIRDSRTDTQYF	TGTGCCAGCAGTTCCGCAATCCGGGACTCCCGCACAGATACGCAGTATTTT
many	TRBV28	TRBD2	TRBJ2-7	CASTPGGPGEQYF	TGTGCCAGCACTCCGGGAGGGCCCGGTGAGCAGTACTTC
few	TRBV5-1	TRBD2	TRBJ2-7	CASSPSGSLSYEQYF	TGCGCCAGCAGCCCCAGCGGGAGTCTATCCTACGAGCAGTACTTC
NA	TRBV25-1	NA	TRBJ2-7	CASSEVEGYEQYF	TGTGCCAGCAGTGAGGTGGAGGGTTACGAGCAGTACTTC
many	TRBV20-1	NA	TRBJ2-2	CSASNWAHANTGELFF	TGCAGTGCTAGCAACTGGGCCCACGCGAACACCGGGGAGCTGTTTTTT
NA	TRBV28	NA	TRBJ2-1	CASSLSDNEQFF	TGTGCCAGCAGTTTATCAGACAATGAGCAGTTCTTC
many	TRBV28	NA	TRBJ1-1	CASSSRGPEAFF	TGTGCCAGCAGCTCACGGGGACCTGAAGCTTTCTTT
many	TRBV12-3/TRBV12-4	NA	TRBJ2-5	CASSPGRETQYF	TGTGCCAGCAGTCCCGGACGAGAGACCCAGTACTTC
NA	TRBV14	TRBD1	TRBJ2-5	CASSLRDRGTQETQYF	TGTGCCAGCAGCCTCCGGGACAGAGGAACCCAAGAGACCCAGTACTTC
NA	TRBV4-1	NA	TRBJ2-2	CASSHGGTTGELFF	TGCGCCAGCAGCCATGGGGGAACCACCGGGGAGCTGTTTTTT
many	TRBV20-1	TRBD1	TRBJ2-7	CSARDRGPEQYF	TGCAGTGCTAGAGACAGGGGGCCCGAGCAGTACTTC
many	TRBV2	NA	TRBJ2-2	CASSEFSSHLTGELFF	TGTGCCAGCAGTGAATTTTCAAGCCACCTCACCGGGGAGCTGTTTTTT
NA	TRBV3-1	TRBD2	TRBJ2-7	CASSRRLAGDEQYF	TGTGCCAGCAGCCGCAGACTAGCGGGAGACGAGCAGTACTTC
few	TRBV27	NA	TRBJ2-2	CASSLTPTGELFF	TGTGCCAGCAGCCTCACACCCACCGGGGAGCTGTTTTTT
NA	TRBV20-1	NA	TRBJ1-2	CSASQDFNYGYTF	TGCAGTGCTTCCCAAGACTTTAACTATGGCTACACCTTC
NA	TRBV28	NA	TRBJ2-1	CASSSGDPTYNEQFF	TGTGCCAGCAGTTCCGGGGACCCGACCTACAATGAGCAGTTCTTC
NA	TRBV4-1	NA	TRBJ2-3	CASSQGRVDTQYF	TGCGCCAGCAGCCAAGGCAGGGTGGATACGCAGTATTTT
many	TRBV10-3	TRBD2	TRBJ2-5	CAISDPTSGRETQYF	TGTGCCATCAGTGACCCGACTAGCGGGAGGGAGACCCAGTACTTC
many	TRBV28	NA	TRBJ2-5	CASSLAPGQEETQYF	TGTGCCAGCAGTTTAGCCCCCGGGCAAGAAGAGACCCAGTACTTC
NA	TRBV14	TRBD1	TRBJ1-6	CASSLGTGRTYNSPLHF	TGTGCCAGCAGCCTCGGGACAGGGAGAACCTATAATTCACCCCTCCACTTT
few	TRBV6-1	NA	TRBJ2-7	CASISFGSYEQYF	TGTGCCAGCATATCGTTCGGGAGCTACGAGCAGTACTTC
many	TRBV28	NA	TRBJ2-2	CASSLRTPSWTGELFF	TGTGCCAGCAGTTTAAGGACACCCTCGTGGACCGGGGAGCTGTTTTTT
NA	TRBV9	NA	TRBJ1-1	CASSVAGGAEAFF	TGTGCCAGCAGCGTAGCTGGGGGGGCGGAAGCTTTCTTT
NA	TRBV12-3/TRBV12-4	NA	TRBJ2-1	CASSLDSTYNEQFF	TGTGCCAGCAGTCTGGACAGTACCTACAATGAGCAGTTCTTC
few	TRBV12-3/TRBV12-4	NA	TRBJ2-6	CASSTDLGANVLTF	TGTGCCAGCAGTACCGATTTAGGGGCCAACGTCCTGACTTTC
many	TRBV30	NA	TRBJ2-7	CAYGWISYEQYF	TGTGCCTATGGATGGATCTCCTACGAGCAGTACTTC
many	TRBV28	TRBD1	TRBJ1-2	CASSSQGTGLGGYTF	TGTGCCAGCAGTTCGCAGGGGACAGGGCTGGGAGGCTACACCTTC
NA	TRBV29-1	TRBD1	TRBJ1-2	CSVTGDRRGGYTF	TGCAGCGTTACAGGGGACCGCAGGGGTGGCTACACCTTC
many	TRBV6-1	NA	TRBJ1-5	CASSEGRRFNQPQHF	TGTGCCAGCAGTGAAGGAAGAAGGTTCAATCAGCCCCAGCATTTT
NA	TRBV12-3/TRBV12-4	NA	TRBJ2-1	CASSLAPWMGSVSYNEQFF	TGTGCCAGCAGTTTAGCGCCCTGGATGGGCAGCGTGTCCTACAATGAGCAGTTCTTC
NA	TRBV6-5	NA	TRBJ1-3	CASSYSEGGNTIYF	TGTGCCAGCAGTTACTCGGAGGGTGGAAACACCATATATTTT
many	TRBV2	NA	TRBJ2-5	CASSEFGRTHPSYF	TGTGCCAGCAGTGAATTTGGAAGGACTCACCCTTCCTACTTC
many	TRBV6-1	NA	TRBJ1-2	CASTLGIQGNYGYTF	TGTGCCAGCACCCTCGGTATTCAGGGGAACTATGGCTACACCTTC
NA	TRBV7-3	TRBD2	TRBJ2-7	CASSLTPAGTYEQYF	TGTGCCAGCAGCTTAACCCCAGCGGGAACCTACGAGCAGTACTTC
many	TRBV30	TRBD2	TRBJ2-5	CAWSVLAGVETQYF	TGTGCCTGGAGTGTACTGGCGGGAGTAGAGACCCAGTACTTC
NA	TRBV20-1	TRBD1	TRBJ2-7	CSARGGGTGASSSYEQYF	TGCAGTGCTAGAGGTGGCGGGACAGGGGCCTCGAGCTCCTACGAGCAGTACTTC
many	TRBV2	NA	TRBJ2-7	CASRGGGREQYF	TGTGCCAGCCGCGGTGGGGGGCGAGAGCAGTACTTC
few	TRBV15	NA	TRBJ2-5	CATSNGQGGTQETQYF	TGTGCCACCAGCAATGGACAGGGAGGGACCCAAGAGACCCAGTACTTC
many	TRBV2	TRBD1	TRBJ2-2	CATRDRQNTGELFF	TGTGCCACCAGGGACAGGCAAAACACCGGGGAGCTGTTTTTT
many	TRBV5-1	NA	TRBJ1-4	CASSLATGEAEKLFF	TGCGCCAGCAGCTTGGCCACGGGGGAAGCTGAAAAACTGTTTTTT
NA	TRBV12-3/TRBV12-4	NA	TRBJ2-3	CASSNRDTSTDTQYF	TGTGCCAGCAGTAACCGGGACACTTCCACAGATACGCAGTATTTT
NA	TRBV28	NA	TRBJ2-1	CASSLVGYSSYNEQFF	TGTGCCAGCAGTTTGGTAGGCTATAGCTCCTACAATGAGCAGTTCTTC
NA	TRBV29-1	NA	TRBJ2-7	CSVEPPGSYEQYF	TGCAGCGTTGAACCCCCGGGATCCTACGAGCAGTACTTC
NA	TRBV20-1	TRBD1	TRBJ1-4	CSAREGTGGVKLFF	TGCAGTGCTAGAGAGGGGACAGGCGGGGTAAAACTGTTTTTT
NA	TRBV4-1	TRBD1	TRBJ2-5	CASSQDQGGVETQYF	TGCGCCAGCAGCCAAGATCAAGGGGGCGTAGAGACCCAGTACTTC
NA	TRBV6-1	TRBD2	TRBJ2-1	CASSEPGLAVYNEQFF	TGTGCCAGCAGTGAACCCGGACTAGCGGTGTACAATGAGCAGTTCTTC
few	TRBV9	TRBD1	TRBJ2-1	CASTTGGSGNEQFF	TGTGCCAGCACTACAGGGGGCTCGGGGAATGAGCAGTTCTTC
few	TRBV5-6	TRBD1	TRBJ1-5	CASSLAGGTGAQPQHF	TGTGCCAGCAGCTTGGCCGGTGGGACAGGAGCCCAGCCCCAGCATTTT
few	TRBV10-3	NA	TRBJ1-3	CAISEVPRTGLGNTIYF	TGTGCCATCAGTGAGGTCCCGCGAACAGGGCTCGGAAACACCATATATTTT
many	TRBV24-1	NA	TRBJ2-5	CATSEGGAGGGGETQYF	TGTGCCACCAGTGAGGGAGGGGCAGGGGGCGGAGGAGAGACCCAGTACTTC
NA	TRBV6-2/TRBV6-3	NA	TRBJ2-1	CASSILWGENYNEQFF	TGTGCCAGCAGTATCTTATGGGGAGAAAACTACAATGAGCAGTTCTTC
many	TRBV28	NA	TRBJ2-7	CASSRPYEQYF	TGTGCCAGCAGCCGCCCCTACGAGCAGTACTTC
NA	TRBV6-2/TRBV6-3	NA	TRBJ2-6	CASSPIRIAGANVLTF	TGTGCCAGCAGCCCTATTAGGATCGCTGGGGCCAACGTCCTGACTTTC
many	TRBV20-1	NA	TRBJ2-5	CSARSRDYQETQYF	TGCAGTGCTAGATCCCGGGACTACCAAGAGACCCAGTACTTC
many	TRBV27	TRBD2	TRBJ2-5	CASSPRTSGSAKTQYF	TGTGCCAGCAGTCCGCGGACTAGCGGGAGTGCGAAGACCCAGTACTTC
many	TRBV28	NA	TRBJ2-7	CASSSWVNEQYF	TGTGCCAGCAGTTCGTGGGTCAACGAGCAGTACTTC